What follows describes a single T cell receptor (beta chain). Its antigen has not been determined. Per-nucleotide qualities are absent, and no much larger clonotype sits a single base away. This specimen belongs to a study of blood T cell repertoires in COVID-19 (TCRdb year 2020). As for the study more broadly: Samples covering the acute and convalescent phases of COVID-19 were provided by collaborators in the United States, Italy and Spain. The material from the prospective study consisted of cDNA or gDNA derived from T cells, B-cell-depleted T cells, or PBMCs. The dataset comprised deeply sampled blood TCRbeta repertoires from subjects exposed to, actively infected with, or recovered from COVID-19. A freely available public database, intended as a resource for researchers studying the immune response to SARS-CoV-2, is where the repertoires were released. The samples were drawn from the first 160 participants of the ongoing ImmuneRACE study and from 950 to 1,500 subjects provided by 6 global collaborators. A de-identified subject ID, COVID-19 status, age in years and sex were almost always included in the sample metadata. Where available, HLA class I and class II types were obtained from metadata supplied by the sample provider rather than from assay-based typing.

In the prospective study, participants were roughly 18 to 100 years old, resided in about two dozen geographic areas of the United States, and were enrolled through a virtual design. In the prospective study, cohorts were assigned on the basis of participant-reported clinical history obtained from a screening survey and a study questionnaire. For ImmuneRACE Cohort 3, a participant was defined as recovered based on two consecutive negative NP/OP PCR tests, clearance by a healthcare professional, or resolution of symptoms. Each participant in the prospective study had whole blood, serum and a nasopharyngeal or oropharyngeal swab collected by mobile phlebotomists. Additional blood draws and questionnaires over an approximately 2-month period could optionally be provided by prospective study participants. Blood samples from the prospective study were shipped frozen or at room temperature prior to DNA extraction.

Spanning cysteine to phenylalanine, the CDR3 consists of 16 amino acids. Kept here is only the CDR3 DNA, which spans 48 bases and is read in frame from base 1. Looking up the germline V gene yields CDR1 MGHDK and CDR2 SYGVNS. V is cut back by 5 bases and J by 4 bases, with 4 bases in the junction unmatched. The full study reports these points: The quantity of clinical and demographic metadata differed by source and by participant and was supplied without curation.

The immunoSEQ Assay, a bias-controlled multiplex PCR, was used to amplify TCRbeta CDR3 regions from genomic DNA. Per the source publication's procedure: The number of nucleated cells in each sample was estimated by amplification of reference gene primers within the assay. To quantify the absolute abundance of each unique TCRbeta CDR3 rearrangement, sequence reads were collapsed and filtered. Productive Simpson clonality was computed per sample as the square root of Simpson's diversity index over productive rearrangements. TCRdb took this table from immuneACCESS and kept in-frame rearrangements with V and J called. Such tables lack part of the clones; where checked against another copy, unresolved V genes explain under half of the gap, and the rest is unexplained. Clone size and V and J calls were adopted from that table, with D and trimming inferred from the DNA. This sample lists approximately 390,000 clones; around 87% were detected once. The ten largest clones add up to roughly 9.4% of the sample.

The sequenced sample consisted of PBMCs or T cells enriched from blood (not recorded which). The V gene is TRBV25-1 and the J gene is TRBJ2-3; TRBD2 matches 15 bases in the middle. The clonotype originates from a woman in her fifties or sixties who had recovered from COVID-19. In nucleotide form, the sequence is TGTGCCAGCAGTACTCGGACTAGCGGGGGGGCAGATACGCAGTATTTT. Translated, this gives CASSTRTSGGADTQYF.